This T cell receptor (beta chain) was documented in a study of blood T cell repertoires in COVID-19. Overall study: Samples taken during acute and convalescent COVID-19 were collected in the United States, Italy and Spain. Sources were T cells, B-cell-depleted T cells, or PBMCs; the material itself was cDNA or gDNA.

This clone was recorded once. The germline V gene has CDR1 SGHAT and CDR2 FQDESV (reference sequence). The CDR3 has 15 residues. The V gene lost 5 bases and the J gene lost 5 bases, with 18 bases spanning the gap. Authors' processing steps: Amplification of reference gene primers provided the estimated nucleated cell counts. Data came from immunoSEQ multiplex PCR; TCRdb stores just in-frame clones and leaves some out. From that table come the V and J calls and clone size; the DNA was used to work out D and trimming. The sample lists 310,000 or so clones, more than 80% occurring once. The clonotype comes from a man between 18 and 35 years old who had recovered from COVID-19. The chain is built from TRBV11-1 and TRBJ2-5; weak D call: TRBD1 (6 bases). The sample taken for sequencing was peripheral blood. The CDR3, as DNA: TGTGCCAGCAGCCCGACTCCCACAGGGTATGAGACCCAGTACTTC. Residues: CASSPTPTGYETQYF.